This T cell receptor beta chain was sequenced for a study of tissue T cells after allogeneic stem cell transplantation. Profiling relied on immunoSEQ multiplex PCR, and the TCRdb table lists in-frame clones only, not all of them. Here the sample spans 3,000 or so clones, under 80% being singletons. The CDR3 is 15 amino acids. CDR1 and CDR2 (germline): LNHDA, SQIVND (reference sequence). Trimming removed 3 bases at V and 2 bases at J, with 13 bases between. Enrolled prospectively were adult allogeneic hematopoietic cell transplant recipients whose graft-versus-host disease was steroid-refractory. The J gene is TRBJ1-1, the V gene TRBV19; D gene ambiguous. The TCR was taken from a male patient at least 60 years old with steroid-refractory graft-versus-host disease after an allogeneic stem cell transplant. Some of the T cells might come from the graft donor. Source: ascending colon tissue, taken at autopsy. The CDR3 sequence: CASSIGTEGNTEAFF. In nucleotides, the CDR3 is TGTGCCAGTAGTATTGGAACAGAGGGTAACACTGAAGCTTTCTTT.